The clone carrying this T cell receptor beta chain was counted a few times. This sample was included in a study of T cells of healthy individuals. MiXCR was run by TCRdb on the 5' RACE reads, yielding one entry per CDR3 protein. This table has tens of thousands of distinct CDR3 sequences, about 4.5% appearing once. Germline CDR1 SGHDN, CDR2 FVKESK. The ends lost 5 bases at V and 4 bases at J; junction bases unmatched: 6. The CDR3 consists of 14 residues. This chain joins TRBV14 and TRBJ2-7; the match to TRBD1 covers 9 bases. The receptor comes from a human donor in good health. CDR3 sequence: CASSAGTGKYEQYF. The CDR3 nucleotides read TGTGCCAGCAGCGCCGGGACAGGGAAATACGAGCAGTACTTC.